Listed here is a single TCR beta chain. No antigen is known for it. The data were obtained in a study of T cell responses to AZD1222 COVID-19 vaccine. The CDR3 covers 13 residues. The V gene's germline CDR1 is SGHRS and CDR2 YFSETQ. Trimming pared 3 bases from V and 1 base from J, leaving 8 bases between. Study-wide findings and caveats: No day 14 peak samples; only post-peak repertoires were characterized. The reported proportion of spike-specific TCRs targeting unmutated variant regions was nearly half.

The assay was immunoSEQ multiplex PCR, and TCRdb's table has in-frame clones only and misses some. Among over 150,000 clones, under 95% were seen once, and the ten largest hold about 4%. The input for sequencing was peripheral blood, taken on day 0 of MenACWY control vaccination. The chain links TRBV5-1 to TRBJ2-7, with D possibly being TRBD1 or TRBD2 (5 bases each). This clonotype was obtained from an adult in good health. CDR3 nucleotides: TGCGCCAGCAGCTGGGACGGTTCCTACGAGCAGTACTTC. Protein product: CASSWDGSYEQYF.